These T cell receptor beta chains were read from a single sample in a study of T cell repertoires in cytomegalovirus infection. TCRdb ran MiXCR on the reads and lists one entry per CDR3 protein. The sample yields about 200,000 distinct CDR3 sequences, roughly 9% seen once. Sequencing used PBMCs. These receptors all come from a human donor in good health (CMV status not recorded). Some clones in this sample may be carry-over from other donors' samples. CDR3s include the opening cysteine and the closing phenylalanine or tryptophan. The order of the fields is clone size, V gene, D gene, J gene, CDR3 DNA, CDR3 protein. A D gene is named only where the DNA matches it firmly. Size tells how often a clone was seen (once, few, many) or the class of an expanded clone, and some rows leave it out.

size: NA
V: TRBV20-1
D: NA
J: TRBJ1-1
DNA: TGCAGTGCTAGACTTACCAGGGGGAACACTGAAGCTTTCTTT
CDR3: CSARLTRGNTEAFF

size: NA
V: TRBV19
D: NA
J: TRBJ2-1
DNA: TGTGCCAGTAGTATAGGAGGAGGGTTTCCTGAGCAGTTCTTC
CDR3: CASSIGGGFPEQFF

size: many
V: TRBV20-1
D: TRBD1
J: TRBJ2-6
DNA: TGCAGTGCTAGGGACAGGGATGTCTCTGGGGCCAACGTCCTGACTTTC
CDR3: CSARDRDVSGANVLTF

size: few
V: TRBV7-9
D: TRBD1
J: TRBJ2-5
DNA: TGTGCCAGCAGCTTAGCCTTGGACAGGGAAGAGACCCAGTACTTC
CDR3: CASSLALDREETQYF

size: many
V: TRBV11-2
D: TRBD1
J: TRBJ1-2
DNA: TGTGCCAGCAGCCGCGGACAGGGAGCTAACTATGGCTACACCTTC
CDR3: CASSRGQGANYGYTF

size: few
V: TRBV4-3
D: NA
J: TRBJ1-4
DNA: TGCGCCAGCAGCCGCACGTTGATGGGTGAAAAACTGTTTTTT
CDR3: CASSRTLMGEKLFF

size: NA
V: TRBV28
D: TRBD1
J: TRBJ1-1
DNA: TGTGCCACCGAAAACGACAGGGCGGACACTGAAGCTTTCTTT
CDR3: CATENDRADTEAFF

size: many
V: TRBV7-2
D: NA
J: TRBJ1-2
DNA: TGTGCCAGCAGCTTTGGGACGGTGAACTATGGCTACACCTTC
CDR3: CASSFGTVNYGYTF

size: few
V: TRBV2
D: NA
J: TRBJ1-6
DNA: TGTGCCAGCACTGGACCTGGGTCTTATAATTCACCCCTCCACTTT
CDR3: CASTGPGSYNSPLHF

size: NA
V: TRBV29-1
D: TRBD1
J: TRBJ1-5
DNA: TGCAGCGTTACACAGGGGATGGGCAATCAGCCCCAGCATTTT
CDR3: CSVTQGMGNQPQHF

size: NA
V: TRBV10-3
D: TRBD2
J: TRBJ2-2
DNA: TGTGCCATCAGCCGGGGGGGACCCAGTGTCGGGGAGCTGTTTTTT
CDR3: CAISRGGPSVGELFF

size: many
V: TRBV7-6
D: NA
J: TRBJ1-1
DNA: TGTGCCAGCAGCTCTCCCCCGGGCACTGAAGCTTTCTTT
CDR3: CASSSPPGTEAFF

size: few
V: TRBV2
D: NA
J: TRBJ2-1
DNA: TGTGCCAGCAGGCCTCGAACGGGTTACAATGAGCAGTTCTTC
CDR3: CASRPRTGYNEQFF

size: NA
V: TRBV12-3/TRBV12-4
D: NA
J: TRBJ1-5
DNA: TGTGCCAGCAGTTTAAAGGTCGATCAGCCCCAGCATTTT
CDR3: CASSLKVDQPQHF

size: many
V: TRBV10-3
D: TRBD2
J: TRBJ2-3
DNA: TGTGCCATCAGTGGGCCGGGACTAGCGGGAGGGAAACCTAGCACAGATACGCAGTATTTT
CDR3: CAISGPGLAGGKPSTDTQYF

size: few
V: TRBV14
D: NA
J: TRBJ2-6
DNA: TGTGCCAGCAGCCAAGATCCCGCCCGCAGCTCTGGGGCCAACGTCCTGACTTTC
CDR3: CASSQDPARSSGANVLTF

size: NA
V: TRBV5-5
D: TRBD2
J: TRBJ2-6
DNA: TGTGCCAGCAGCTTGGTGGCTAGCGGGGGGAACGTCCTGACTTTC
CDR3: CASSLVASGGNVLTF

size: few
V: TRBV2
D: NA
J: TRBJ1-1
DNA: TGTGCCAGCATGAGGGACACTGAAGCTTTCTTT
CDR3: CASMRDTEAFF

size: few
V: TRBV7-9
D: NA
J: TRBJ1-2
DNA: TGTGCCAGCAGCGAAACCCAGACACAACTCTATGGCTACACCTTC
CDR3: CASSETQTQLYGYTF

size: many
V: TRBV7-2
D: NA
J: TRBJ2-1
DNA: TGTGCCAGCAGCTCATTTAGATACAATGAGCAGTTCTTC
CDR3: CASSSFRYNEQFF

size: few
V: TRBV14
D: NA
J: TRBJ2-7
DNA: TGTGCCAGCAGCCAAGTTAGGTCTTACGAGCAGTACTTC
CDR3: CASSQVRSYEQYF

size: many
V: TRBV28
D: NA
J: TRBJ1-1
DNA: TGTGCCAGCAGTTTATATCCACCAGGCTACACTGAAGCTTTCTTT
CDR3: CASSLYPPGYTEAFF

size: NA
V: TRBV10-3
D: NA
J: TRBJ1-1
DNA: TGTGCCATCAGCGATGGACGGCAAACGAACACTGAAGCTTTCTTT
CDR3: CAISDGRQTNTEAFF